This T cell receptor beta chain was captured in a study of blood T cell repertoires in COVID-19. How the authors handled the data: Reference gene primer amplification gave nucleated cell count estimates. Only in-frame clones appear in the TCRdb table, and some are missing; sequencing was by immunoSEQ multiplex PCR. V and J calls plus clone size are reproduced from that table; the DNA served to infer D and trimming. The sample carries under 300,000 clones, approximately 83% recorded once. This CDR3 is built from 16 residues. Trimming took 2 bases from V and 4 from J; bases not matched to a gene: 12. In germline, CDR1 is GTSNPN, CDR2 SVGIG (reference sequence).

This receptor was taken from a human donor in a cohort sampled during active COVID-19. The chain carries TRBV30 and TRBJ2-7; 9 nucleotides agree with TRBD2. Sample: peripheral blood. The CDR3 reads CAWSNVRPSGDYEQYF. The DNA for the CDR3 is TGTGCCTGGAGTAACGTACGTCCTAGCGGGGATTACGAGCAGTACTTC.